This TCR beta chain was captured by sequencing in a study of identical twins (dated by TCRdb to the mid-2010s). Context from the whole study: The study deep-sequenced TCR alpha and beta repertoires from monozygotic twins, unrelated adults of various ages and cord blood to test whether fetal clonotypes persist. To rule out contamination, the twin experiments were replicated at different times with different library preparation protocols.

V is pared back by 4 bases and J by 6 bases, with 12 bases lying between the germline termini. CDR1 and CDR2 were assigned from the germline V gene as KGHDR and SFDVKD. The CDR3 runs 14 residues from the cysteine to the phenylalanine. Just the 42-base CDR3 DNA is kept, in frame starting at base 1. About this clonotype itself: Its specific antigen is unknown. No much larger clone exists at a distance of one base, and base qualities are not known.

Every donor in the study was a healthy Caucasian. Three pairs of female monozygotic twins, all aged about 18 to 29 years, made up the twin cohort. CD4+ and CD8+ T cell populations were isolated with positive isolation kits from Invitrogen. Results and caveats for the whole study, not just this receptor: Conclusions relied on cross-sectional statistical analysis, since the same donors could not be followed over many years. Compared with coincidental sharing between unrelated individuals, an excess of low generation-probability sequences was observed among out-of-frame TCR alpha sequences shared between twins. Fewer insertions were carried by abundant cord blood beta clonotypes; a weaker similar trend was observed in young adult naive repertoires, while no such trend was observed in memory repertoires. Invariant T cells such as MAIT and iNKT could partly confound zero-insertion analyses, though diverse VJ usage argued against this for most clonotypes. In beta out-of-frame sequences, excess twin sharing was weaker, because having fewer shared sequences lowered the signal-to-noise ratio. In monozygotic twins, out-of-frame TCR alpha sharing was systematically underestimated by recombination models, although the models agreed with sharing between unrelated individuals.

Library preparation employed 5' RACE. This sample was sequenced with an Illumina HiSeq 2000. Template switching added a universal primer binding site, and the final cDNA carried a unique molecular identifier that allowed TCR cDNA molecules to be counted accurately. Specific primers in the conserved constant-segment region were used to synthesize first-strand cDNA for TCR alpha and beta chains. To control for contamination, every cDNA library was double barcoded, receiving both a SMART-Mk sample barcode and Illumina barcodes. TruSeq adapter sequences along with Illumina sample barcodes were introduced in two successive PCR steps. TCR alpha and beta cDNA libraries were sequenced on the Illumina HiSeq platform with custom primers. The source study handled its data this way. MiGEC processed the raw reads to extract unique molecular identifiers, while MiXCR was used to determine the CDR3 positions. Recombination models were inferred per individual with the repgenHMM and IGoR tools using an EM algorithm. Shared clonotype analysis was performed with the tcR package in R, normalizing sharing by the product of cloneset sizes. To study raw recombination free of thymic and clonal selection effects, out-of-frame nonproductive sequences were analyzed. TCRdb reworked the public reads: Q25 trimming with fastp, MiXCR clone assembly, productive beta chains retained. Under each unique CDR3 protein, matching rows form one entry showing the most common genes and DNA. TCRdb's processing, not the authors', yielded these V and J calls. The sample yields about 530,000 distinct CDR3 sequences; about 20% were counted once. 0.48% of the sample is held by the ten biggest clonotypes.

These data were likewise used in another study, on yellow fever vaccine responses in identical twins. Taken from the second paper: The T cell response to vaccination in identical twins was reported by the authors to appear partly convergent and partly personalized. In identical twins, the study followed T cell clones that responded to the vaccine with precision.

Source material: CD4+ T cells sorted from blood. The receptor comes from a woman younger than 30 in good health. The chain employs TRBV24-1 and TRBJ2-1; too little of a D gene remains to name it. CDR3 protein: CATSDGPQANEQFF. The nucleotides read TGTGCCACCAGTGACGGCCCGCAGGCCAATGAGCAGTTCTTC.